This T cell receptor (beta chain) was sequenced during a study of blood T cell repertoires in COVID-19. Only in-frame clones appear in the TCRdb table, and some are missing; sequencing was by immunoSEQ multiplex PCR. Of over 250,000 clones in the sample, roughly 91% were seen once. Germline CDR1 LNHNV, CDR2 YYDKDF (reference sequence). The V gene end was trimmed by 6 bases and the J gene end by 9 bases; junction bases not matched to a gene: 15. The CDR3 consists of 15 residues. Sequencing was carried out using PBMCs or T cells enriched from blood (not recorded which). This chain joins TRBV15 and TRBJ2-3; TRBD2 matches 7 bases. This TCR was recovered from a woman aged 60-75 years in a cohort exposed to, infected with or recovered from COVID-19 (not recorded which). DNA for the CDR3: TGTGCCACCAGGAGGGGAGGGTTATCTGCGGGAACGCAGTATTTT. It specifies CATRRGGLSAGTQYF.